In its sample, the clone carrying this TCR beta chain was seen a few times. Its antigen is still unknown. These data belong to a study of cytomegalovirus exposure and HLA in healthy donors. Study-wide points: For most TCR beta V segments, an earlier analysis put the productive rate at about 87% or about 30% of the time. TCR beta V- and J-gene trimming, according to a later analysis, was linked to a missense DCLRE1C variant. The study designated over 150 TCR beta chains cytomegalovirus-associated. 87-base-pair reads could not separate some V segments, including TRBV6-2 and TRBV6-3.

Vbeta (60) and Jbeta (13) primers were used in the PCR. Libraries were prepared by immunoSEQ multiplex PCR; TCRdb keeps only in-frame clonotypes and omits some of them. This sample has about 31,000 clones; about 60% occur once, and the top ten carry roughly 20%. Germline V gene data show CDR1 as MDHEN and CDR2 as SYDVKM. After removal of 4 bases from V and 6 bases from J, the junction contained 9 bases not matched to a gene. CDR3 length: 15 residues. The sequenced sample was PBMCs. This sequence was found in a man aged 45 to 65 in good health and CMV-seropositive. The chain has TRBV28 and TRBJ2-7, with 10 bases that match TRBD1. As DNA, the CDR3 is TGTGCCAGCAGTTCTCCGGGACAGGGGTTCTCCGAGCAGTACTTC. This sequence encodes CASSSPGQGFSEQYF.